The 8 T cell receptor beta chains presented below share a single source sample, sequenced in a study of T-cell memory formation after mild COVID-19. One entry per CDR3 protein, called by TCRdb with MiXCR from the 5' RACE reads. This table holds about 320,000 distinct CDR3 sequences, 13% to 15% found once. Specimen: PBMCs or a T cell subset sorted from them (not recorded which). The receptors derive from a man aged 18 to 35 who had mild COVID-19 (a few samples of this study predate the infection). Cell type and time point are not known.

The rearrangement links TRBV5-5 to TRBJ2-1; D possibly corresponds to TRBD1 (5 bases). V was trimmed by 0 bases and J by 2 bases, leaving 12 bases between them. The CDR3 spans 16 residues. Germline loops: CDR1 SGHKS, CDR2 YYEKEE (reference sequence). CDR3 residues: CASSLDPGLTYNEQFF. The CDR3 DNA reads TGTGCCAGCAGCTTGGATCCAGGGCTTACCTACAATGAGCAGTTCTTC.

J is TRBJ2-1 and V is TRBV18; D might be TRBD1 (6 bases). The germline gives CDR1 KGHSH, CDR2 LQKENI. This CDR3 comprises 14 residues. V lost 4 bases and J 7 bases, leaving 14 bases between the germline ends. The CDR3 spells CASSRQDNGNEQFF. The CDR3 coding sequence is TGTGCCAGCTCACGACAGGACAATGGGAATGAGCAGTTCTTC.

The chain uses TRBV7-9 and TRBJ2-6; possibly TRBD2 for D (5 bases). This CDR3 has 15 amino acids. Trimming pared 6 bases from V and 1 base from J, leaving 10 bases between. Per germline, CDR1 SEHNR and CDR2 FQNEAQ (reference sequence). CDR3 loop: CASRTRGSGANVLTF. In DNA, the CDR3 is TGTGCCAGCAGGACGCGAGGGTCTGGGGCCAACGTCCTGACTTTC.

V and J are TRBV20-1 and TRBJ1-6; a possible D gene is TRBD1 (5 bases). This CDR3 region has 13 residues. CDR1 is DFQATT and CDR2 is SNEGSKA in the germline V gene (reference sequence). Trimming removed 4 bases at V and 5 bases at J, with 9 bases between. The CDR3 loop is CSAKDKNNSPLHF. CDR3 sequence (DNA): TGCAGTGCTAAGGACAAGAATAATTCACCCCTCCACTTT.

The chain has TRBV5-4 and TRBJ1-3; 7 nucleotides align to TRBD1. This CDR3 is 15 amino acids long. The germline V gene has CDR1 SGHNT and CDR2 YYREEE (reference sequence). Trimming removed 3 bases from V and 0 bases from J; junction bases left unmatched: 3. Written as DNA, the CDR3 is TGTGCCAGCAGCTCCGGGACAGACTCTGGAAACACCATATATTTT. Protein: CASSSGTDSGNTIYF.

This clonotype was counted only a few times. The J gene is TRBJ2-1, the V gene TRBV9, with D unclear. Germline CDR1 SGDLS, CDR2 YYNGEE. The CDR3 is made up of 15 amino acids. V gave up 3 bases and J gave up 0 bases, with 10 bases separating them. CDR3 DNA: TGTGCCAGCAGCGGGCATAGAGACTCCTACAATGAGCAGTTCTTC. Amino acids: CASSGHRDSYNEQFF.

In this sample, this clonotype turned up a few times. The chain links TRBV5-1 to TRBJ1-6, with 9 bases identical to TRBD1. The CDR3 extends over 15 amino acids. Germline-derived CDR1 and CDR2 are SGHRS and YFSETQ. The ends lost 1 base at V and 10 bases at J; junction bases unmatched: 6. The DNA for the CDR3 is TGCGCCAGCAGCTTGCTTACAGGGACAGGGTCACCCCTCCACTTT. It translates to CASSLLTGTGSPLHF.

This clonotype has a handful of counts. This chain connects TRBV21-1 to TRBJ1-5; the table assigns TRBD1, which was not confirmed against the DNA. TRBV21-1 is a pseudogene segment. This CDR3 contains 18 residues. CDR3 bases: TGTGCCAGCAGCAAAGTCTGGACCGGGACAGGGGTCAATCAGCCCCAGCATTTT. Translation: CASSKVWTGTGVNQPQHF.